This T cell receptor beta chain was sequenced in a study of breast tumors, draining lymph nodes, adjacent tissues. The study's findings and limits: Luminal-like breast cancer showed significantly higher tumor–nontumor repertoire similarity than basal-like. Tumor TCR diversity was below lymph nodes but above nontumor tissue. Data only fit, rather than demonstrated, lymph node origin of most tumor T cells. The data were judged consistent with most tumor T cells coming from lymph node and expanding in tumor.

TCRdb called the multiplex PCR reads again in MiXCR, with one record for every CDR3 protein. The sample has over 100,000 distinct CDR3 sequences; more than 20% are singletons. Germline V gene sequence: CDR1 SEHNR, CDR2 FQNEAQ (reference sequence). The CDR3 is made up of 15 amino acids. Trimming removed 5 bases from V and 7 bases from J; junction bases left unmatched: 7. Axillary draining lymph nodes of breast cancer patients supplied the node samples. This clonotype was observed many times. Its antigen remains unknown. This clonotype was obtained from a female donor with breast cancer. Some clones in this sample may be carry-over from other donors' samples. The material sequenced was axillary lymph node tissue. The V call is TRBV7-9, the J call TRBJ2-1; the match to TRBD2 covers 11 bases. The CDR3 protein is CASSHTSGRTNEQFF. The CDR3 nucleotides read TGTGCCAGCAGCCACACTAGCGGGAGAACAAATGAGCAGTTCTTC.